Listed below are T cell receptor beta chains from one sample, sequenced in a study of early T cells in non-severe SARS-CoV-2 infection. TCRdb used MiXCR to reprocess the 5' RACE reads, holding one entry per CDR3 protein. The sample carries 69,000 or so distinct CDR3 sequences, about 10% recorded once. Input material: whole blood. The source is an adult who was a healthcare worker with PCR-confirmed SARS-CoV-2 infection or an uninfected control (not recorded which). Each CDR3 is given with its conserved first and last residue.

TRBV5-1,TRBJ1-6,CASSLKGNSPLHF
TRBV29-1,TRBJ1-2,CSVENLARGNYGYTF
TRBV6-1,TRBJ2-2,CASSLPSGGTGELFF
TRBV7-9,TRBJ2-3,CASSFEGDTQYF
TRBV29-1,TRBJ1-1,CSAPVPSRGTEAFF
TRBV13,TRBJ2-3,CASSLVITDTQYF
TRBV11-3,TRBJ2-1,CASSKTGVYNEQFF
TRBV5-4,TRBJ2-3,CASSLEAASTDTQYF
TRBV5-4,TRBJ2-3,CASSLERGLADTQYF
TRBV3-1,TRBJ1-3,CASSQVLGKGNTIYF
TRBV30,TRBJ1-2,CAGSVRSGAYGYTF
TRBV20-1,TRBJ2-1,CSVRVLGTDLNEQFF
TRBV7-2,TRBJ2-7,CASSRQGVSEQYF
TRBV20-1,TRBJ2-2,CSVLREGYTGELFF
TRBV18,TRBJ1-5,CASSQGQDQPQHF
TRBV10-3,TRBJ2-3,CAIGLGDTQYF
TRBV4-2,TRBJ2-5,CASSQERALRETQYF
TRBV6-2/TRBV6-3,TRBJ2-1,CATSGLFYNEQFF
TRBV10-3,TRBJ1-2,CAISEGQTNYGYTF
TRBV9,TRBJ2-7,CASSEQDRGEQYF
TRBV5-1,TRBJ2-1,CASSLAPSGGAGEQFF
TRBV10-3,TRBJ2-3,CAISALAGSTDTQYF
TRBV5-6,TRBJ1-4,CASSLGNQKLFF
TRBV4-2,TRBJ2-7,CASSQSLARTSYEQYF
TRBV2,TRBJ1-2,CASNRGSDGYTF
TRBV18,TRBJ2-7,CASSPTQGPYEQYF
TRBV2,TRBJ1-6,CASSYLGQGESPLHF
TRBV10-2,TRBJ2-5,CASTSGLAALETQYF
TRBV3-1,TRBJ2-7,CASSPPGLAGLHEQYF
TRBV20-1,TRBJ1-1,CSARDGGLTVTSEAFF
TRBV7-6,TRBJ2-1,CASTEDGLSSYNEQFF
TRBV7-9,TRBJ1-4,CASSPGRGADEKLFF
TRBV18,TRBJ2-7,CASSPRIVPYEQYF
TRBV10-1,TRBJ1-4,CASSENTGFGEKLFF
TRBV21-1,TRBJ2-3,CASSKNRANPDTQYF
TRBV20-1,TRBJ1-2,CSASVDRDYGYTF
TRBV12-3/TRBV12-4,TRBJ2-5,CASSIGTEYQETQYF
TRBV11-2,TRBJ2-7,CASSSWTGERAYEQYF